This TCR beta chain stems from a study of graft-versus-host responses after intestinal transplantation. Germline V gene lookup returns CDR1 MGHRA and CDR2 YSYEKL. Trimming removed 1 base from V and 8 bases from J, with 11 bases in between. The CDR3 is 14 residues long. Concerning this clone: Its target is not known.

Method: immunoSEQ multiplex PCR; TCRdb's copy keeps in-frame clones and lacks some. The table shows tens of thousands of clones, with roughly nine tenths occurring only once. This sample comprised unstimulated CD8+ T cells sorted from spleen or lymph node cells, obtained before intestinal transplant. V usage is TRBV4-1 and J usage is TRBJ1-4; D not resolved. The receptor's source is a human donor who received an intestinal transplant. CDR3 protein: CASSQVMGAEKLFF. CDR3 nucleotide sequence: TGCGCCAGCAGCCAAGTAATGGGAGCAGAAAAACTGTTTTTT.